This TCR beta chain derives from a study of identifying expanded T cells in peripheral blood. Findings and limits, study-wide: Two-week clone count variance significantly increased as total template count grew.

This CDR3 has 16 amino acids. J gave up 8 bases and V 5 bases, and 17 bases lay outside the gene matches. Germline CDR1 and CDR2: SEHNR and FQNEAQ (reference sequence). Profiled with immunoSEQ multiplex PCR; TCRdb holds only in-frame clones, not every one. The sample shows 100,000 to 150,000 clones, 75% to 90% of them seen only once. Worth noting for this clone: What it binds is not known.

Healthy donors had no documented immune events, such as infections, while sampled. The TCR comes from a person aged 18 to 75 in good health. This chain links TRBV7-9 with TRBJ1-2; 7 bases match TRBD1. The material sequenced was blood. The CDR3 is CASSPPDRQGGKGYTF. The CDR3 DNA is TGTGCCAGCAGCCCGCCGGACAGACAGGGAGGGAAGGGCTACACCTTC.